This entry is about one T cell receptor (beta chain). Its cognate antigen is unknown. The sample comes from a study of OX40 agonist ivuxolimab in advanced cancers. Study context: All patients had ivuxolimab intravenously every 2 weeks at 0.01 to 10 mg/kg. Recorded diagnoses for dose-escalation patients were hepatocellular carcinoma, melanoma, renal cell or head and neck cancer.

Researchers took blood at baseline, on cycle 4 day 1, and on cycle 7 day 1. The length of the CDR3 is 12 residues. The data were produced by immunoSEQ multiplex PCR, yet TCRdb's version contains in-frame clones alone and is incomplete. The sample lists roughly 40,000 clones; just under 95% were seen once. Study results and caveats: Low normalized T-cell clonal expansion also characterized some of the nonresponders.

Sequences were derived from CD4+ or CD8+ T cells sorted from blood, sampled in a trial of the OX40 agonist ivuxolimab. The receptor was isolated from an adult with an advanced solid tumor such as melanoma, head and neck, liver or kidney cancer. V and J are TRBV1 and TRBJ2-4; TRBD2 was called by the table and not checked on the DNA. TRBV1 is designated a pseudogene. For the CDR3, the DNA is TGCACCACCTACCCCGCCAAAAACATTCAGTACTTC. This encodes CTTYPAKNIQYF.